This T cell receptor (beta chain) was found in a study of graft-versus-host responses after intestinal transplantation. This clone was seen just once. The antigen remains undetermined. Assay: immunoSEQ multiplex PCR; the TCRdb copy retains only in-frame clones and omits some. The sample holds about 90,000 clones, approximately 95% seen once. The germline CDR1 and CDR2 sequences are SNHLY and FYNNEI. V lost 9 bases and J 4 bases, leaving 13 bases between the germline ends. CDR3 length: 13 amino acids. This clonotype originated in a human donor who was the organ donor for an intestinal transplant. This chain connects TRBV2 to TRBJ2-1; tentative D call: TRBD1 (5 bases). Sample: unstimulated CD8+ T cells sorted from spleen or lymph node cells, taken before transplant. The CDR3 loop reads CARRQLAYNEQFF. CDR3 in DNA: TGTGCCAGACGACAGCTTGCTTACAATGAGCAGTTCTTC.